This TCR beta chain was captured by sequencing in a study of beta chain features in type 1 diabetes (dated by TCRdb to 2017 to 2018). Broadly, across the study: Mean age, gender distribution, total cell number and subset yield were not different between patients and healthy donors. Across all samples, around 100 million sorted cells were examined, and cell number per subset correlated strongly with RNA yield. In the study, TCRB repertoires of sorted circulating CD4+ T cell subsets from recently diagnosed type 1 diabetes patients were compared with those of matched healthy donors. Whereas all 28 donors provided naive and central memory subsets, regulatory and stem cell-like memory subsets were isolated from just 8 patients and about 8 healthy donors. General conclusions and limits of the study: Because the HLA sub-analyses included only small numbers of individuals, any influence of HLA type on TCRB rearrangement was left unresolved. Sequencing cDNA rather than genomic DNA could over-represent highly expressing activated cells, although activation and CD3 levels did not differ between groups. A moderate but significant shortening of TCRB CDR3 length was observed in type 1 diabetes patients in all four CD4+ subsets. PCR may preferentially amplify shorter templates, but because patient and control samples were amplified and corrected together, any resulting skew would affect both groups equally. The naive, central memory and regulatory TCRB repertoires appeared to resemble one another more closely among patients than among healthy donors. At VDJ recombination sites, patients with type 1 diabetes made fewer insertions and deleted more nucleotides, a pattern implying thymic rearrangement abnormalities.

The entire amount of isolated RNA was reverse transcribed using the High Capacity cDNA Reverse Transcription Kit, so the sequenced TCRB transcripts were expressed ones. Naive, central memory and regulatory T cell samples underwent deep immunoSEQ sequencing, averaging approximately 3.5 million total reads per sample. Sorted cells were lysed in RLT buffer, and RNA was extracted using DNase-treated RNeasy Micro or Mini kits according to cell number. Each cell subset was processed separately to prevent cross-contamination, with patient and healthy donor samples processed together. Using the immunoSEQ multiplex PCR, TCRB sequences were amplified from cDNA into 87-bp fragments spanning the CDR3 region. Sequencing of the amplicons was done on the Illumina HiSeq platform. The paper's processing steps were these. Synthetic template baselines were used to correct PCR bias computationally, reads within Hamming distance 2 were collapsed together, and singletons that could not be merged were discarded. Reads were aligned to IMGT to assign V, D and J genes, CDR3 length, and insertions or deletions at six rearrangement sites. Clonotype counts were normalized to sorted cell number within each subset before computing true diversity and Gini coefficients with the tcR R package. The overlap coefficient, calculated on TCRB nucleotide sequences, was used to quantify repertoire sharing. TCRdb carries this immuneACCESS record with in-frame sequences only. Its versions omit some clonotypes, under half of them owing to an unresolved V gene in the studies checked, with the rest unexplained. V and J calls and clone size are copied from that table; D and trimming were computed from the DNA. Here the sample has a few hundred thousand clones; around 26% occur a single time. Of the sample, 3.5% to 4% falls within the top ten clones.

This clone has only a few counts. Its antigen has not been determined. Base qualities are missing; no much larger clone stands one base away. Each donor gave one peripheral blood draw, averaging roughly 100 mL, which was collected into heparinised tubes. A BD FACSAria II was used to sort naive, central memory, regulatory and stem cell-like memory CD4+ T cells with a panel that included CD45RO, CCR7, CD25, CD127, CD95 and CD27. All sorted populations exceeded 98% purity. PBMCs were isolated immediately by Lymphoprep density gradient centrifugation and stained directly without culture. So that batch effects would be minimized, each experiment stained and sorted samples in pairs, pairing one healthy donor with one patient. V is pruned by 6 bases and J by 7 bases, leaving 9 bases of the junction without a gene match. Reading from cysteine to phenylalanine, the CDR3 counts 14 amino acids. The only DNA kept is the CDR3, 42 bases in frame from the first base. The germline V gene supplies CDR1 SGHAT and CDR2 FQNNGV.

The chain is made from TRBV11-2 and TRBJ2-4; 7 middle bases align to TRBD2. The sequenced sample was central memory CD4+ T cells from blood. The origin of this receptor is a young man in good health. At the DNA level, the sequence is TGTGCCAGCAGACCGGGCGGGAGTTCGAACATTCAGTACTTC. Translated, it reads CASRPGGSSNIQYF.